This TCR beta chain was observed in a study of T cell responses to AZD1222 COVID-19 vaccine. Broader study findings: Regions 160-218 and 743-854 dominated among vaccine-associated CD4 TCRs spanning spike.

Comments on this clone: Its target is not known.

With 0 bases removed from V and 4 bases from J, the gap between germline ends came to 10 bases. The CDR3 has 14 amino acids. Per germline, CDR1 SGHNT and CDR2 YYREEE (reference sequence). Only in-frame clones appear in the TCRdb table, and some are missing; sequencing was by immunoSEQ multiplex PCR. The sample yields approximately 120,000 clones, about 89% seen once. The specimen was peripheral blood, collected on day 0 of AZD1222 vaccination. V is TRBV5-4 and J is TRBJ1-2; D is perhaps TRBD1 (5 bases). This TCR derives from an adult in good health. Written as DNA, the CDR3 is TGTGCCAGCAGCTTGGAAGGCAGGGTCTATGGCTACACCTTC. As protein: CASSLEGRVYGYTF. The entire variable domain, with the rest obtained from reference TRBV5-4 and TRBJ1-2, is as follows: ETGVTQSPTHLIKTRGQQVTLRCSSQSGHNTVSWYQQALGQGPQFIFQYYREEENGRGNFPPRFSGLQFPNYSSELNVNALELDDSALYLCASSLEGRVYGYTFGSGTRLTVV.